One and the same sample provided the 11 T cell receptor beta chains below, sequenced in a study of blood T cell repertoires in COVID-19. Sequencing used immunoSEQ multiplex PCR; TCRdb keeps in-frame clones, though not all of them. This repertoire shows 250,000 or so clones, about 80% found once; its top ten account for roughly 3.2%. Material: PBMCs or T cells enriched from blood (not recorded which). These receptors were collected from a man in his fifties who had recovered from COVID-19.

The table lists this clone with a count of one. The chain links TRBV19 to TRBJ2-2; 9 nucleotides line up with TRBD2. Germline V lookup: CDR1 LNHDA, CDR2 SQIVND (reference sequence). With V trimmed by 4 bases and J by 6 bases, 18 bases remained unmatched. This CDR3 has 19 residues. The CDR3 DNA follows: TGTGCCAGTAGTAATTACTTGGTCGGGACTAGCTTTTTTGCCGGGGAGCTGTTTTTT. Translating it yields CASSNYLVGTSFFAGELFF.

This chain uses TRBV7-6 with TRBJ2-1, with 7 bases identical to TRBD1. After removal of 5 bases from V and 0 bases from J, the junction contained 4 bases not matched to a gene. This CDR3 comprises 15 residues. Germline V lookup: CDR1 SGHVS, CDR2 FNYEAQ. The CDR3 loop reads CASSDREGSYNEQFF. In DNA, the CDR3 is TGTGCCAGCAGCGACAGGGAAGGCTCCTACAATGAGCAGTTCTTC.

In its sample, this clone was seen a few times. The CDR3 nucleotides are TGTGCCAGCAGTTTAGGCAGAAACTATGGCTACACCTTC. Its translation is CASSLGRNYGYTF. This chain joins TRBV12-3 or TRBV12-4 and TRBJ1-2; D call uncertain. The CDR3 totals 13 residues. Trimming removed 1 base at V and 2 bases at J, with 5 bases between.

This sequence joins TRBV24-1 and TRBJ2-5; a weak D match, TRBD1 (5 bases). The V end lost 9 bases, the J end lost 10 bases, and 26 bases lay between the germline ends. The CDR3 consists of 15 residues. Germline CDR1 and CDR2: KGHDR and SFDVKD. CDR3 in amino acids: CATQSLDSRGEDQYF. The CDR3 DNA reads as TGTGCCACCCAGTCACTCGACAGTCGCGGCGAGGACCAGTACTTC.

The V gene is TRBV19, the J gene TRBJ1-4; 7 positions agree with TRBD1. V gave up 10 bases and J gave up 14 bases; unmatched junction bases: 16. Germline V gene lookup returns CDR1 LNHDA and CDR2 SQIVND (reference sequence). There are 13 residues in the CDR3. CDR3 sequence: CATKTVDRAGLFF. For the CDR3, the DNA is TGTGCCACCAAGACCGTTGACAGGGCTGGCCTGTTTTTT.

The chain joins TRBV5-4 to TRBJ2-7; the D gene is possibly TRBD1 (5 bases). The germline V gene has CDR1 SGHNT and CDR2 YYREEE (reference sequence). The germline V and J ends were trimmed by 4 bases and 0 bases, with 8 bases remaining between them. CDR3 length equals 13 residues. CDR3 residues: CASSPDNSYEQYF. CDR3 nucleotides: TGTGCCAGCAGCCCGGACAACTCCTACGAGCAGTACTTC.

The rearrangement links TRBV5-4 to TRBJ1-2; tentatively, D is TRBD1 (6 bases). The V end lost 0 bases, the J end lost 2 bases, and 8 bases lay between the germline ends. Germline CDR1 is SGHNT and CDR2 is YYREEE (reference sequence). The CDR3 length is 14 residues. DNA for the CDR3: TGTGCCAGCAGCTTGGCCGGGACAAACTATGGCTACACCTTC. It yields the protein CASSLAGTNYGYTF.

J is TRBJ2-4 and V is TRBV9; 9 nucleotides agree with TRBD2. The ends lost 0 bases at V and 4 bases at J; junction bases unmatched: 8. The CDR3 is made up of 17 amino acids. Germline V gene data show CDR1 as SGDLS and CDR2 as YYNGEE. This chain's CDR3 is CASSVDFASGVKNIQYF. CDR3 DNA sequence: TGTGCCAGCAGCGTAGATTTTGCTAGCGGGGTAAAAAACATTCAGTACTTC.

The rearrangement joins TRBV7-2 to TRBJ1-1; D perhaps matches TRBD1 (5 bases). The germline V gene encodes CDR1 SGHTA and CDR2 FQGNSA. Trimming shortened V by 1 base and J by 2 bases, and 8 bases separated the two germline ends. The length of the CDR3 is 14 residues. CDR3 residues: CASSLVQGNTEAFF. CDR3 sequence (DNA): TGTGCCAGCAGCTTAGTCCAGGGTAACACTGAAGCTTTCTTT.

The genes are TRBV6-5 and TRBJ2-5; 7 nucleotides agree with TRBD1. After removal of 4 bases from V and 5 bases from J, the junction contained 7 bases not matched to a gene. Germline V gene sequence: CDR1 MNHEY, CDR2 SVGAGI. The CDR3 is made up of 14 amino acids. The DNA for the CDR3 is TGTGCCAGCAGTTCACAGGGGATGTGGGAGACCCAGTACTTC. Protein sequence: CASSSQGMWETQYF.

The table lists this clone with a count of one. The CDR3 DNA follows: TGTGCCAGCAGTTACAGGACAGGGGTGGGCTACACCTTC. Protein: CASSYRTGVGYTF. This chain joins TRBV6-5 and TRBJ1-2, with 9 bases matching TRBD1. Germline CDR1 MNHEY, CDR2 SVGAGI. The CDR3 is 13 residues long. Trimming at V came to 2 bases and at J to 8 bases, leaving 3 bases not matched to a gene.